This T cell receptor beta chain was sequenced for a study of blood T cell repertoires in COVID-19 (dated by TCRdb to about 2020). Background on the whole study: The collaborator samples originated in the United States, Italy and Spain and spanned the acute and convalescent phases of COVID-19. Subjects who had been exposed to COVID-19, were actively infected with it, or had recovered from it provided the deeply sampled blood TCRbeta repertoires that made up the dataset. The samples were drawn from the first 160 participants of the ongoing ImmuneRACE study and from over a thousand subjects provided by 6 global collaborators. The material from the prospective study consisted of cDNA or gDNA derived from T cells, B-cell-depleted T cells, or PBMCs. A freely available public database, intended as a resource for researchers studying the immune response to SARS-CoV-2, is where the repertoires were released. Where available, HLA class I and class II types were taken from metadata supplied by the sample provider and were not determined by assay-based typing. Sample metadata almost always included a de-identified subject ID, COVID-19 status, age in years and sex.

Study-wide findings and limitations: How much clinical and demographic metadata was included differed by source and by participant, and the metadata was provided uncurated.

A single count supports this clone. Its antigen remains undetermined. No clone much larger than this one lies a single base away; base qualities are absent. TCRbeta CDR3 regions were amplified from genomic DNA using the immunoSEQ Assay, a bias-controlled multiplex PCR. The study's processing was this. Within the assay, amplification of reference gene primers was used to estimate how many nucleated cells each sample contained. To quantify the absolute abundance of each unique TCRbeta CDR3 rearrangement, sequence reads were collapsed and filtered. For each sample, productive Simpson clonality was calculated as the square root of Simpson's diversity index over productive rearrangements. TCRdb re-hosts the immuneACCESS table, in-frame sequences only. Its copies lack some clones; in the studies checked, an unresolved V gene accounts for under half of them, and the cause for the rest is not known. That table gives V, J and clone size, and the DNA gave D and trimming. The sample has around 20,000 clones on record, around 90% of them singletons. In total, the top ten clones hold 3.5% to 5% of the sample.

The collaborating institutions used their own protocols to collect whole blood in K2EDTA tubes. For TCRbeta analysis, collaborators shipped samples as frozen whole blood, isolated PBMCs, or DNA extracted from either of those sample types. This sequence originates from a human donor in a cohort sampled during active COVID-19. Sequencing input: peripheral blood.

The DNA sequence is TGCAGCGTTGTGAGCCCCAGGTTCTCTGGAAACACCATATATTTT. It translates to CSVVSPRFSGNTIYF. The chain is assembled from TRBV29-1 and TRBJ1-3, with the D gene too uncertain to name. V and J lose 4 bases and 0 bases, and a span of 13 bases separates them. For CDR1 and CDR2, the germline V gene lists SQVTM and ANQGSEA. The CDR3 numbers 15 residues from cysteine through phenylalanine. This entry keeps only the CDR3 DNA: 45 bases, framed from base 1.